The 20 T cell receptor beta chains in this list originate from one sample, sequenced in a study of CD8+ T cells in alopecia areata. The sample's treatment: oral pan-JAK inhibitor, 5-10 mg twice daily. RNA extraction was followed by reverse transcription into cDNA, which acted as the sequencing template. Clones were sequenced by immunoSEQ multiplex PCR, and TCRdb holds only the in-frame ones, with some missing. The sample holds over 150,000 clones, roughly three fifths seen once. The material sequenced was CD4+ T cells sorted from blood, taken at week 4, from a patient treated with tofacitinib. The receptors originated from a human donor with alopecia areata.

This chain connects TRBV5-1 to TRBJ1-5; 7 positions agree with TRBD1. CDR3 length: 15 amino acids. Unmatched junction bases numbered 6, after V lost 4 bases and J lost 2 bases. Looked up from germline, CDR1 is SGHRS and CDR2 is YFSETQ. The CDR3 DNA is TGCGCCAGCAGCCGTACAGGGGAGGGCAATCAGCCCCAGCATTTT. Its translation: CASSRTGEGNQPQHF.

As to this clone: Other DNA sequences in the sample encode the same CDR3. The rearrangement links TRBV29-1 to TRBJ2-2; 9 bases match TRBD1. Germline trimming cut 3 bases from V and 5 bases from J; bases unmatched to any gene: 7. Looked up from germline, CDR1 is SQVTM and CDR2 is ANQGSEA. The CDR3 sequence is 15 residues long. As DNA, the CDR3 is TGCAGCGTTGAGGGGACGGGGACAGGGACCGGGGAGCTGTTTTTT. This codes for CSVEGTGTGTGELFF.

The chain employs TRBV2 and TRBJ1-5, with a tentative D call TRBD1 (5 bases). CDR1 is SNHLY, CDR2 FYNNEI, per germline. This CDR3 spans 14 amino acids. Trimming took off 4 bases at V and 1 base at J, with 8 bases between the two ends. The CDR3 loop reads CASSAGTSNQPQHF. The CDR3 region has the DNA TGTGCCAGCAGTGCAGGGACGAGCAATCAGCCCCAGCATTTT.

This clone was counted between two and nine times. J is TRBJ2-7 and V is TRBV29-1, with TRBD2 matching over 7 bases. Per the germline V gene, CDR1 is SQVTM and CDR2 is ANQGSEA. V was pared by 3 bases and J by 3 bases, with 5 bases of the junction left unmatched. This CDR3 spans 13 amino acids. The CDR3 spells CSVDSPSGYEQYF. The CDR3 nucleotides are TGCAGCGTTGATAGTCCTAGCGGCTACGAGCAGTACTTC.

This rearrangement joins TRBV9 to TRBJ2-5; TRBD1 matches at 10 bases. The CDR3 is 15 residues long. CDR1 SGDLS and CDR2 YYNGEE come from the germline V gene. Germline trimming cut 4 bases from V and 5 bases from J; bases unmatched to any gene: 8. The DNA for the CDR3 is TGTGCCAGCAGCTTACGGGACAGGGGTTACGAGACCCAGTACTTC. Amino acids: CASSLRDRGYETQYF.

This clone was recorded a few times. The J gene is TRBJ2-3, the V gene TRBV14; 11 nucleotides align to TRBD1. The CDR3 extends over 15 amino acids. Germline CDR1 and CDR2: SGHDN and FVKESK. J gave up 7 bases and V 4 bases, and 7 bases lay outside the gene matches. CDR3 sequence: CASSPRDRGTNTQYF. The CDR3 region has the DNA TGTGCCAGCAGCCCCCGGGACAGGGGGACGAATACGCAGTATTTT.

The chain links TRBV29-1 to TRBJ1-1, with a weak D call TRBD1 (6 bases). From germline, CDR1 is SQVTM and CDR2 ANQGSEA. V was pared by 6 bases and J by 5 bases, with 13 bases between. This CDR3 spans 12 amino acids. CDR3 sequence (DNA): TGCAGCGTGGGACAAGGGCAGACTGAAGCTTTCTTT. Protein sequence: CSVGQGQTEAFF.

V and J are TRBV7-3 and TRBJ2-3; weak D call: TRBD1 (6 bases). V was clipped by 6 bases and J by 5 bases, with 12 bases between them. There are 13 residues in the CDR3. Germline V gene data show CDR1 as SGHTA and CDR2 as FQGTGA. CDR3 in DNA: TGTGCCAGCAGTGAGGGGGTCGGAGATACGCAGTATTTT. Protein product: CASSEGVGDTQYF.

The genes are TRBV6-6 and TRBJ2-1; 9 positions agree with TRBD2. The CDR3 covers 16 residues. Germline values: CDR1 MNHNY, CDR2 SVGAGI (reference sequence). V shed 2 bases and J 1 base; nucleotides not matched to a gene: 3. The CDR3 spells CASSYAGGWSYNEQFF. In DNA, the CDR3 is TGTGCCAGCAGTTACGCGGGAGGGTGGTCCTACAATGAGCAGTTCTTC.

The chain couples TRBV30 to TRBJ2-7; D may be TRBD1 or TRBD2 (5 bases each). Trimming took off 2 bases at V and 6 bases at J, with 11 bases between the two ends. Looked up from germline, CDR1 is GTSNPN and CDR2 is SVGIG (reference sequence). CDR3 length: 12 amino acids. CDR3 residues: CAWSWAGTEQYF. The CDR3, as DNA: TGTGCCTGGAGTTGGGCAGGGACCGAGCAGTACTTC.

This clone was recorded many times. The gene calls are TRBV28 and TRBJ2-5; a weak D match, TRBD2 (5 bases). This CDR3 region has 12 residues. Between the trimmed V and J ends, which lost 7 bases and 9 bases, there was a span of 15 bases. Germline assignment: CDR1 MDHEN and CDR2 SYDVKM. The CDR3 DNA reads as TGTGCCAGCAAGGAGGCCCATTCGGCCCAGTACTTC. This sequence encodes CASKEAHSAQYF.

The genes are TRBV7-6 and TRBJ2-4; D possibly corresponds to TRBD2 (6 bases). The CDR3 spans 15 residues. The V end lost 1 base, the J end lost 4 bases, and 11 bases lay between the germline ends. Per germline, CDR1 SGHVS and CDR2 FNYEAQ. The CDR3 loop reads CASSLGGGGKNIQYF. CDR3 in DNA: TGTGCCAGCAGCTTAGGTGGCGGAGGGAAAAACATTCAGTACTTC.

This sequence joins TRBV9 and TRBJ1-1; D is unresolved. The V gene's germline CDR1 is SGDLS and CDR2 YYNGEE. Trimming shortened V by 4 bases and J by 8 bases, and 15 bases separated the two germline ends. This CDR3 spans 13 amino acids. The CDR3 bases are TGTGCCAGCAGCCAAATTTCGTATGGCGAAGCTTTCTTT. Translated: CASSQISYGEAFF. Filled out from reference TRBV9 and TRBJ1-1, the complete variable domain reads DSGVTQTPKHLITATGQRVTLRCSPRSGDLSVYWYQQSLDQGLQFLIQYYNGEERAKGNILERFSAQQFPDLHSELNLSSLELGDSALYFCASSQISYGEAFFGQGTRLTVV.

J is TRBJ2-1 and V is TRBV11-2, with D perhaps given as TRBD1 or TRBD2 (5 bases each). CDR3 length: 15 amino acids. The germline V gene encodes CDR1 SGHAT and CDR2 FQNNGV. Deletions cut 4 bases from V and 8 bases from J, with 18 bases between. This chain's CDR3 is CASSSPGTLTDEQFF. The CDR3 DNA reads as TGTGCCAGCAGCTCTCCCGGGACCTTAACGGATGAGCAGTTCTTC. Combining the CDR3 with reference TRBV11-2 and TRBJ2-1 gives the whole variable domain EAGVAQSPRYKIIEKRQSVAFWCNPISGHATLYWYQQILGQGPKLLIQFQNNGVVDDSQLPKDRFSAERLKGVDSTLKIQPAKLEDSAVYLCASSSPGTLTDEQFFGPGTRLTVL.

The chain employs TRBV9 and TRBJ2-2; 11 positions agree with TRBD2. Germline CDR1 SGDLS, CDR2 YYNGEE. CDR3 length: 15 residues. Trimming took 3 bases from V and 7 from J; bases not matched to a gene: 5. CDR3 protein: CASSALAGGSGELFF. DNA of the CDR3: TGTGCCAGCAGCGCTCTAGCGGGAGGAAGCGGGGAGCTGTTTTTT.

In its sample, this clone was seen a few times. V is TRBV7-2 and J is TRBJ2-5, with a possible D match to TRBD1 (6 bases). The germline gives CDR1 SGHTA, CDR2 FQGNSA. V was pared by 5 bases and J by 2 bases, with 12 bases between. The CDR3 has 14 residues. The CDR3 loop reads CASSPQRGQETQYF. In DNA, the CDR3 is TGTGCCAGCAGCCCACAGAGGGGGCAAGAGACCCAGTACTTC.

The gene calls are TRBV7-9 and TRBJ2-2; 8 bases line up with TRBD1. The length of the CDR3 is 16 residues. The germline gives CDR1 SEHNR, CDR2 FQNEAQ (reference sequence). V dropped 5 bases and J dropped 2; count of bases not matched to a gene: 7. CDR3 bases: TGTGCCAGCAGCCAGAGGACAGGGCGAAACACCGGGGAGCTGTTTTTT. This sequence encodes CASSQRTGRNTGELFF. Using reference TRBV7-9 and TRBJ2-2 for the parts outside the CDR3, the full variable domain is DTGVSQNPRHKITKRGQNVTFRCDPISEHNRLYWYRQTLGQGPEFLTYFQNEAQLEKSRLLSDRFSAERPKGSFSTLEIQRTEQGDSAMYLCASSQRTGRNTGELFFGEGSRLTVL.

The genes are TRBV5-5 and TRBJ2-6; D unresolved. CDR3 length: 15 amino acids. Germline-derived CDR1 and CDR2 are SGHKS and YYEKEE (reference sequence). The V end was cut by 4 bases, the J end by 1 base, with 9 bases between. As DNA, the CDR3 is TGTGCCAGCAGCCCGGACGTTTCTGGGGCCAACGTCCTGACTTTC. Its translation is CASSPDVSGANVLTF.

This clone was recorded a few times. The CDR3, as DNA: TGCAGCGTTGCTCCGGTGGGGGAGACCCAGTACTTC. It encodes CSVAPVGETQYF. The chain links TRBV29-1 to TRBJ2-5, with D unresolved. The ends were cut back, 4 bases at V and 5 bases at J, with 11 bases in the middle. The CDR3 is 12 amino acids. CDR1 and CDR2 (germline): SQVTM, ANQGSEA.

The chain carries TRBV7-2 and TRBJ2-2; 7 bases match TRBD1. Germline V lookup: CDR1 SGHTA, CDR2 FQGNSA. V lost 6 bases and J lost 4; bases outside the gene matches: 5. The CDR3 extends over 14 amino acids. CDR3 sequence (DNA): TGTGCCAGCAGACTGGGACAGATCACCGGGGAGCTGTTTTTT. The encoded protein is CASRLGQITGELFF.